Following are 30 T cell receptor beta chains from one sample sequenced in a study of beta chain features in type 1 diabetes. TCRB transcripts that were expressed got sequenced, as all of the isolated RNA had been reverse transcribed. The table came from immunoSEQ multiplex PCR; TCRdb's copy has only in-frame clones and leaves some out. The sample has 600,000 to 650,000 clones; about 14% are singletons. Sequencing used naive CD4+ T cells from blood. The receptors stem from a man between 18 and 35 years old in good health.

The rearrangement joins TRBV29-1 to TRBJ2-1, with D perhaps TRBD2 (5 bases). The CDR3 extends over 13 amino acids. Germline V CDR1 and CDR2: SQVTM, ANQGSEA. Trimming stripped 8 bases from V and 0 bases from J, with 11 bases between. The CDR3 region has the DNA TGCAGCACGACTACCTACTCCTACAATGAGCAGTTCTTC. Translation gives CSTTTYSYNEQFF.

Only a few counts were recorded for this clone. The chain carries TRBV6-1 and TRBJ1-4; 8 positions agree with TRBD1. This CDR3 contains 14 residues. With 8 bases clipped from V and 8 bases from J, the junction kept 10 bases outside the gene matches. CDR1 MNHNS and CDR2 SASEGT come from the germline V gene. As DNA, the CDR3 is TGTGCCAGCCTTCTGGACAGGGTGGACGAAAAACTGTTTTTT. As protein: CASLLDRVDEKLFF.

This clone was seen more than once but under ten times. Other DNA sequences of this sample code for an identical CDR3. J is TRBJ1-2 and V is TRBV2; 11 bases match TRBD1. Germline-derived CDR1 and CDR2 are SNHLY and FYNNEI. J was trimmed by 5 bases and V by 6 bases; bases with no gene match: 2. The CDR3 runs to 13 residues. CDR3 in amino acids: CASRGQGAYGYTF. The CDR3 DNA reads as TGTGCCAGCAGAGGACAGGGGGCGTATGGCTACACCTTC. The whole variable domain, remainder taken from reference TRBV2 and TRBJ1-2, is EPEVTQTPSHQVTQMGQEVILRCVPISNHLYFYWYRQILGQKVEFLVSFYNNEISEKSEIFDDQFSVERPDGSNFTLKIRSTKLEDSAMYFCASRGQGAYGYTFGSGTRLTVV.

The V call is TRBV29-1, the J call TRBJ1-1; D unclear. Germline CDR1 SQVTM, CDR2 ANQGSEA. V was pared by 4 bases and J by 0 bases, with 6 bases between. CDR3 size: 12 residues. CDR3 bases: TGCAGCGTTGCCTCAATGAACACTGAAGCTTTCTTT. Protein: CSVASMNTEAFF.

This rearrangement joins TRBV18 to TRBJ2-5, with 7 bases aligning to TRBD1. CDR1 and CDR2 from the germline V gene are KGHSH and LQKENI. V dropped 2 bases and J dropped 4; count of bases not matched to a gene: 4. The CDR3 spans 14 residues. Here the CDR3 reads CASSPVKGAETQYF. The CDR3 bases are TGTGCCAGCTCACCAGTGAAGGGGGCAGAGACCCAGTACTTC.

This rearrangement joins TRBV10-3 to TRBJ2-5; no definite D call. Germline lookup yields CDR1 ENHRY and CDR2 SYGVKD. The CDR3 sequence is 15 residues long. V lost 0 bases and J 7 bases, leaving 15 bases between the germline ends. This CDR3 reads CAISESRTQLGTQYF. Here the CDR3 DNA reads TGTGCCATCAGTGAGTCTCGCACCCAGCTAGGGACCCAGTACTTC.

The chain carries TRBV4-1 and TRBJ2-2, with D unclear. Germline V CDR1 and CDR2: MGHRA, YSYEKL. The CDR3 consists of 17 residues. Trimming left V 4 bases short and J 2 bases short, with 17 bases between. The CDR3 loop is CASSPPFGVANTGELFF. CDR3 sequence (DNA): TGCGCCAGCAGCCCCCCGTTCGGTGTGGCAAACACCGGGGAGCTGTTTTTT.

V gene TRBV21-1 combines with J gene TRBJ2-3; TRBD2 is taken as the D call from the table, unchecked against the DNA. TRBV21-1 is a pseudogene locus. The CDR3 runs 16 residues. The CDR3 loop reads CASSVHLAEAADTQYF. The CDR3 nucleotides are TGTGCCAGCAGCGTCCATTTAGCGGAGGCCGCAGATACGCAGTATTTT.

The chain uses TRBV28 and TRBJ2-7; D assignment may be TRBD1 or TRBD2 (5 bases each). The CDR3 consists of 15 residues. Trimming left V 4 bases short and J 0 bases short, with 13 bases between. CDR1 is MDHEN, CDR2 SYDVKM, per germline. The DNA for the CDR3 is TGTGCCAGCAGTTCCTTAGAGGGGAGCTCCTACGAGCAGTACTTC. Amino acid sequence: CASSSLEGSSYEQYF.

The chain uses TRBV28 and TRBJ2-5; a weak D match, TRBD1 (5 bases). Trimming removed 6 bases at V and 7 bases at J, with 9 bases between. The germline CDR1 and CDR2 sequences are MDHEN and SYDVKM. The CDR3 consists of 11 residues. The DNA for the CDR3 is TGTGCCAGCAGGACCCAGGGGACCCAGTACTTC. Protein sequence: CASRTQGTQYF.

Note on this clone: The same CDR3 also results from other DNA sequences found in this sample. The chain couples TRBV14 to TRBJ1-3; D is undetermined. The CDR3 covers 14 residues. With 3 bases removed from V and 3 bases from J, the gap between germline ends came to 9 bases. Per germline, CDR1 SGHDN and CDR2 FVKESK. The chain's CDR3 is CASSQQVFGNTIYF. The CDR3 DNA sequence: TGTGCCAGCAGCCAGCAGGTTTTTGGAAACACCATATATTTT.

This clone was seen more than once but under ten times. CDR3 in amino acids: CASSLIGGVSYEQYF. CDR3 DNA: TGTGCCAGCAGCTTGATAGGGGGGGTCTCCTACGAGCAGTACTTC. The genes are TRBV7-2 and TRBJ2-7; D may be TRBD2 (7 bases). Trimming stripped 3 bases from V and 0 bases from J, with 12 bases between. Germline values: CDR1 SGHTA, CDR2 FQGNSA. This CDR3 contains 15 residues.

This chain connects TRBV7-2 to TRBJ2-2; 11 positions match TRBD2. This CDR3 comprises 17 residues. V shed 4 bases, J shed 0 bases, and the junction held 4 bases outside the gene matches. Looked up from germline, CDR1 is SGHTA and CDR2 is FQGNSA. The CDR3 loop reads CASSSRLAGTNTGELFF. The CDR3 bases are TGTGCCAGCAGCTCCCGACTAGCGGGGACGAACACCGGGGAGCTGTTTTTT.

In this sample, this clone turned up a few times. This chain connects TRBV7-7 to TRBJ2-5; no clear D. Per germline, CDR1 SSHAT and CDR2 FNYEAQ (reference sequence). CDR3 length: 14 amino acids. Trimming pared 3 bases from V and 5 bases from J, leaving 13 bases between. The CDR3 loop reads CASSFRRGRETQYF. DNA of the CDR3: TGTGCCAGCAGCTTTCGGAGAGGCCGGGAGACCCAGTACTTC.

Only a few counts were recorded for this clone. Here the CDR3 reads CASSGRIEPQHF. The CDR3 DNA reads as TGTGCCAGCAGTGGGCGAATCGAGCCCCAGCATTTT. The chain joins TRBV2 to TRBJ1-5; D is unresolved. V lost 4 bases to trimming and J lost 8 bases, with 9 bases between them. Germline V CDR1 and CDR2: SNHLY, FYNNEI. CDR3 length: 12 amino acids.

This clone occurred a few times. This chain connects TRBV5-1 to TRBJ2-1; tentatively, D is TRBD2 (6 bases). V dropped 7 bases and J dropped 5 bases, with 19 bases sitting between them. Germline CDR1 and CDR2: SGHRS and YFSETQ. The CDR3 runs 15 residues. The DNA of the CDR3 is TGCGCCAGCTCCTGGGGAGGCCGGAACCACAATGAGCAGTTCTTC. Protein: CASSWGGRNHNEQFF. Drawing the rest from reference TRBV5-1 and TRBJ2-1, the complete variable domain is KAGVTQTPRYLIKTRGQQVTLSCSPISGHRSVSWYQQTPGQGLQFLFEYFSETQRNKGNFPGRFSGRQFSNSRSEMNVSTLELGDSALYLCASSWGGRNHNEQFFGPGTRLTVL.

V and J are TRBV5-5 and TRBJ2-1; D is tentatively TRBD1 or TRBD2 (6 bases each). Trimming left V 1 base short and J 6 bases short, with 14 bases between. This CDR3 region has 15 residues. Germline CDR1 is SGHKS and CDR2 is YYEKEE (reference sequence). CDR3 sequence reads: CASSLLRGGGNEQFF. The DNA for the CDR3 is TGTGCCAGCAGCTTGCTCCGTGGAGGGGGCAATGAGCAGTTCTTC.

As for this clone: One end of the junction varies from germline; a read error may be responsible. The chain has TRBV7-2 and TRBJ1-2; no reliable D call. The V gene's germline CDR1 is SGHTA and CDR2 FQGNSA. This CDR3 region has 12 residues. CDR3 sequence (DNA): TGTGCCAGCAGCTGGGGAACCCTCTTCACCATCTTC. Encoded protein: CASSWGTLFTIF.

The sample holds a few counts of this clone. V usage is TRBV19 and J usage is TRBJ2-2; 7 bases fit TRBD1. Germline lookup yields CDR1 LNHDA and CDR2 SQIVND (reference sequence). The CDR3 has 14 amino acids. V lost 5 bases to trimming and J lost 3 bases; unmatched junction nucleotides: 3. CDR3 nucleotides: TGTGCCAGTAGTCGGACAGGAGACACCGGGGAGCTGTTTTTT. Encoded protein: CASSRTGDTGELFF.

The chain recombines TRBV9 with TRBJ2-3; D remains ambiguous. Germline V CDR1 and CDR2: SGDLS, YYNGEE. The CDR3 is 13 amino acids. Trimming took off 0 bases at V and 2 bases at J, with 4 bases between the two ends. The CDR3 DNA follows: TGTGCCAGCAGCGTAGAGCCCACAGATACGCAGTATTTT. This translates into CASSVEPTDTQYF.

The V and J genes are TRBV7-3 and TRBJ2-4; TRBD2 might be the D (5 bases). The CDR3 is 15 residues long. The V end was cut by 1 base, the J end by 0 bases, with 7 bases between. Germline lookup yields CDR1 SGHTA and CDR2 FQGTGA. The CDR3 sequence: CASSLNGIAKNIQYF. The CDR3 region has the DNA TGTGCCAGCAGCTTAAACGGGATAGCCAAAAACATTCAGTACTTC.

In its sample, this clone was seen a few times. The J gene is TRBJ2-1, the V gene TRBV5-6; 7 bases align to TRBD1. Trimming took 3 bases from V and 10 from J; bases not matched to a gene: 13. Germline loops: CDR1 SGHDT, CDR2 YYEEEE. The CDR3 length is 15 residues. The chain's CDR3 is CASSSYRGKGFEQFF. For the CDR3, the DNA is TGTGCCAGCAGCTCGTACAGGGGAAAAGGGTTCGAGCAGTTCTTC. Full variable domain (outside the CDR3, taken from reference TRBV5-6 and TRBJ2-1): DAGVTQSPTHLIKTRGQQVTLRCSPKSGHDTVSWYQQALGQGPQFIFQYYEEEERQRGNFPDRFSGHQFPNYSSELNVNALLLGDSALYLCASSSYRGKGFEQFFGPGTRLTVL.

J is TRBJ2-7 and V is TRBV27; 8 bases align to TRBD2. The CDR3 has 14 residues. Germline CDR1 MNHEY, CDR2 SMNVEV (reference sequence). After removal of 3 bases from V and 6 bases from J, the junction contained 7 bases not matched to a gene. The CDR3 DNA reads TGTGCCAGCAGTTTTGATCGGGAGGGTCGCGAGCAGTACTTC. It yields the protein CASSFDREGREQYF.

This clone has more than one count but fewer than ten. The J gene is TRBJ1-1, the V gene TRBV10-3, with D possibly TRBD1 on 5 matching bases. Looked up from germline, CDR1 is ENHRY and CDR2 is SYGVKD. V was trimmed by 10 bases and J by 4 bases, leaving 19 bases between them. The CDR3 is made up of 14 amino acids. The CDR3 region has the DNA TGTGCCACGCTACCGAGGGGCGTAGGCACTGAAGCTTTCTTT. This translates into CATLPRGVGTEAFF.

The CDR3 DNA sequence: TGTGCCAGCAGCTCCCAGTCTAGCGGGAGTTTGTATGAGCAGTTCTTC. This translates into CASSSQSSGSLYEQFF. The rearrangement joins TRBV7-6 to TRBJ2-1; 10 bases are a match to TRBD2. This CDR3 is 16 amino acids long. Germline values: CDR1 SGHVS, CDR2 FNYEAQ. Trimming took 4 bases from V and 8 from J; bases not matched to a gene: 11.

The chain employs TRBV28 and TRBJ1-2, with D tentatively TRBD1 (5 bases). Germline V gene sequence: CDR1 MDHEN, CDR2 SYDVKM. The CDR3 loop spans 12 amino acids. Trimming left V 9 bases short and J 6 bases short, with 14 bases between. CDR3 bases: TGTGCCAGTTTGCAGGGCCGTCATGGCTACACCTTC. It codes for CASLQGRHGYTF.

In this sample, this clone turned up a few times. The chain combines TRBV7-2 with TRBJ2-5; tentatively, D is TRBD1 (5 bases). V lost 2 bases and J lost 1, with 8 bases in between. The CDR3 covers 14 residues. In germline, CDR1 is SGHTA, CDR2 FQGNSA. CDR3 amino acids: CASSLMTAQETQYF. The CDR3 DNA is TGTGCCAGCAGCTTAATGACAGCCCAAGAGACCCAGTACTTC.

The chain is built from TRBV4-1 and TRBJ1-2; TRBD1 is a possible D gene (6 bases). Germline assignment: CDR1 MGHRA and CDR2 YSYEKL. V dropped 1 base and J dropped 2 bases, with 23 bases sitting between them. CDR3 length equals 19 residues. CDR3 in amino acids: CASSQGSLGGRSPNYGYTF. The CDR3, as DNA: TGCGCCAGCAGCCAAGGGTCCCTTGGGGGGCGTTCCCCAAACTATGGCTACACCTTC.

This clone was counted between two and nine times. The chain employs TRBV28 and TRBJ1-1; unclear D gene. In germline, CDR1 is MDHEN, CDR2 SYDVKM. V lost 5 bases, J lost 4 bases, and 17 bases lay in between. CDR3 size: 15 residues. CDR3: CASSPALGVSTEAFF. The CDR3 DNA follows: TGTGCCAGCAGTCCGGCCCTTGGGGTTTCCACTGAAGCTTTCTTT.

This clone was counted a few times. This rearrangement joins TRBV5-4 to TRBJ2-1, with D unclear. V was clipped by 1 base and J by 4 bases, with 6 bases between them. Germline V gene lookup returns CDR1 SGHNT and CDR2 YYREEE (reference sequence). The CDR3 loop spans 13 amino acids. The CDR3 nucleotides read TGTGCCAGCAGCTTGAGACGTTACAATGAGCAGTTCTTC. Translating gives CASSLRRYNEQFF.